The 24 T cell receptor beta chains in this list originate from one sample, sequenced in a study of OX40 agonist ivuxolimab in advanced cancers. Library method: the immunoSEQ multiplex PCR assay. TCRdb stores this immuneACCESS table with in-frame sequences only. Part of the clones is absent; in the studies checked, under half of the shortfall reflects unresolved V genes, and no reason is known for the rest. The sample table records about 110,000 clones; 90% of these occur just once. Together, the top ten hold approximately 0.52% of the sample. This material consisted of CD4+ or CD8+ T cells sorted from blood, taken in a trial of the OX40 agonist ivuxolimab. These TCRs come from an adult with an advanced solid tumor such as melanoma, head and neck, liver or kidney cancer.

V and J are TRBV28 and TRBJ2-2; 9 bases line up with TRBD1. The J segment lost 5 bases and the V segment lost 5 bases, leaving 3 bases of the junction unmatched. CDR1 MDHEN and CDR2 SYDVKM come from the germline V gene. This CDR3 has 14 residues. This CDR3 is CASSGTGRTGELFF. CDR3 nucleotides: TGTGCCAGCAGTGGGACAGGGAGGACCGGGGAGCTGTTTTTT.

V is TRBV27 and J is TRBJ1-4; the D gene is possibly TRBD1 (5 bases). Germline V lookup: CDR1 MNHEY, CDR2 SMNVEV (reference sequence). Trimming removed 2 bases from V and 8 bases from J, with 6 bases in between. The length of the CDR3 is 12 residues. This CDR3 reads CASSLKGEKLFF. For the CDR3, the DNA is TGTGCCAGCAGTTTAAAGGGGGAAAAACTGTTTTTT.

The V call is TRBV28, the J call TRBJ2-7; D perhaps matches TRBD2 (5 bases). The CDR3 has 15 amino acids. V lost 5 bases and J lost 3, with 17 bases in between. Germline V gene lookup returns CDR1 MDHEN and CDR2 SYDVKM. In DNA, the CDR3 is TGTGCCAGCAGTCCCGGGGATTTAGCCCTCTACGAGCAGTACTTC. Translation: CASSPGDLALYEQYF. Based on the CDR3 plus reference TRBV28 and TRBJ2-7, the full variable domain is DVKVTQSSRYLVKRTGEKVFLECVQDMDHENMFWYRQDPGLGLRLIYFSYDVKMKEKGDIPEGYSVSREKKERFSLILESASTNQTSMYLCASSPGDLALYEQYFGPGTRLTVT.

Only a few counts were recorded for this clone. The V and J genes are TRBV7-9 and TRBJ1-4; no clear D gene. Germline CDR1 and CDR2: SEHNR and FQNEAQ (reference sequence). Trimming cost V 0 bases and J 7 bases, with 6 bases left between them. The CDR3 has 13 residues. CDR3 bases: TGTGCCAGCAGCTTAGCTAGGGCTGAAAAACTGTTTTTT. It yields the protein CASSLARAEKLFF.

The J gene is TRBJ2-5, the V gene TRBV18; D possibly corresponds to TRBD2 (5 bases). Germline V CDR1 and CDR2: KGHSH, LQKENI. The germline V and J ends were trimmed by 0 bases and 2 bases, with 7 bases remaining between them. The CDR3 consists of 14 residues. CDR3 DNA sequence: TGTGCCAGCTCACCACCCGGGGTTCAAGAGACCCAGTACTTC. It codes for CASSPPGVQETQYF.

The genes are TRBV27 and TRBJ2-6, with D unclear. This CDR3 region has 15 residues. CDR1 is MNHEY and CDR2 is SMNVEV in the germline V gene (reference sequence). V dropped 5 bases and J dropped 2 bases, with 10 bases sitting between them. DNA for the CDR3: TGTGCCAGCAGTCCTGCAGATGCTGGGGCCAACGTCCTGACTTTC. Protein: CASSPADAGANVLTF.

DNA for the CDR3: TGCAGCGTTGAGGCAGGTCTGGATACGCAGTATTTT. This gives the protein CSVEAGLDTQYF. V and J are TRBV29-1 and TRBJ2-3; D gene uncertain. This CDR3 comprises 12 residues. Trimming shortened V by 3 bases and J by 6 bases, and 10 bases separated the two germline ends. Germline CDR1 and CDR2: SQVTM and ANQGSEA.

The V call is TRBV6-5, the J call TRBJ1-1; D might be TRBD1 (6 bases). V was shortened by 6 bases and J by 0 bases, with 14 bases between the two germline ends. This CDR3 has 15 residues. The germline CDR1 and CDR2 sequences are MNHEY and SVGAGI. The CDR3 nucleotides read TGTGCCAGCAGCACGAACAGGGCCATGAACACTGAAGCTTTCTTT. Its protein is CASSTNRAMNTEAFF.

The chain couples TRBV15 to TRBJ1-3, with TRBD1 as a possible D gene (5 bases). The CDR3 has 14 amino acids. Trimming shortened V by 9 bases and J by 1 base, and 13 bases separated the two germline ends. Germline V CDR1 and CDR2: LNHNV, YYDKDF (reference sequence). As DNA, the CDR3 is TGTGCCACGTGGCAGGGTGGGTCTGGAAACACCATATATTTT. Translated, it gives CATWQGGSGNTIYF.

This clone was seen only a few times. The CDR3 region is CASSQGGGSYGYTF. CDR3 sequence (DNA): TGCGCCAGCAGCCAGGGAGGAGGTTCCTATGGCTACACCTTC. J is TRBJ1-2 and V is TRBV4-3; no firm D call. The germline CDR1 and CDR2 sequences are LGHNA and YSLEER. V was clipped by 3 bases and J by 4 bases, with 12 bases between them. This CDR3 spans 14 amino acids.

The rearrangement links TRBV7-9 to TRBJ1-1; D unresolved. Germline V gene lookup returns CDR1 SEHNR and CDR2 FQNEAQ (reference sequence). Trimming stripped 1 base from V and 11 bases from J, with 11 bases between. The length of the CDR3 is 12 residues. CDR3 DNA: TGTGCCAGCAGCTTAGATCGGGGAACGGCTTTCTTT. This gives the protein CASSLDRGTAFF.

This sequence joins TRBV10-2 and TRBJ2-7; TRBD1 matches 11 bases. CDR1 WSHSY and CDR2 SAAADI come from the germline V gene. V gave up 2 bases and J gave up 2 bases; unmatched junction bases: 2. CDR3 length equals 15 residues. In DNA form, the CDR3 reads TGCGCCAGCAGTGAGGGGACAGGGGGGCCCTACGAGCAGTACTTC. Encoded protein: CASSEGTGGPYEQYF.

This rearrangement joins TRBV7-9 to TRBJ1-4, with 11 bases that match TRBD1. This CDR3 has 15 residues. V dropped 5 bases and J dropped 4; count of bases not matched to a gene: 3. Germline V gene sequence: CDR1 SEHNR, CDR2 FQNEAQ (reference sequence). This chain's CDR3 is CASSRTGGGNEKLFF. As DNA, the CDR3 is TGTGCCAGCAGCCGGACAGGGGGCGGTAATGAAAAACTGTTTTTT.

The chain couples TRBV4-2 to TRBJ2-3; D possibly corresponds to TRBD1 (5 bases). The V and J ends lost 0 bases and 3 bases respectively, with 10 bases between them. Germline V CDR1 and CDR2: LGHNA, YNFKEQ. This CDR3 region has 15 residues. The DNA for the CDR3 is TGTGCCAGCAGCCAAGACTTGGCAGGGACAGATACGCAGTATTTT. Translating gives CASSQDLAGTDTQYF.

This clone was observed once. The J gene is TRBJ1-3, the V gene TRBV15, with 8 bases lining up with TRBD1. With 1 base clipped from V and 0 bases from J, the junction kept 2 bases outside the gene matches. The CDR3 has 16 amino acids. Germline V gene lookup returns CDR1 LNHNV and CDR2 YYDKDF (reference sequence). The CDR3, as DNA: TGTGCCACCAGCAGAGGGACAGGGTTCTCTGGAAACACCATATATTTT. Its protein product is CATSRGTGFSGNTIYF.

This chain uses TRBV27 with TRBJ1-2; D is unresolved. The CDR3 is made up of 16 amino acids. Germline-derived CDR1 and CDR2 are MNHEY and SMNVEV (reference sequence). V was clipped by 0 bases and J by 4 bases, with 15 bases between them. The CDR3 DNA follows: TGTGCCAGCAGTTTATCTTTGAGGCAGTCCGCCTATGGCTACACCTTC. Translation: CASSLSLRQSAYGYTF.

This chain connects TRBV5-5 to TRBJ1-5, with D maybe TRBD1 (6 bases). Germline V gene data show CDR1 as SGHKS and CDR2 as YYEKEE (reference sequence). V was pared by 0 bases and J by 1 base, with 8 bases between. This CDR3 is built from 15 residues. The CDR3 loop is CASSLVTGSNQPQHF. The CDR3 region has the DNA TGTGCCAGCAGCTTGGTAACAGGGAGCAATCAGCCCCAGCATTTT.

The chain links TRBV4-3 to TRBJ1-4, with 9 bases matching TRBD1. Germline V gene data show CDR1 as LGHNA and CDR2 as YSLEER. The CDR3 has 16 amino acids. The J segment lost 7 bases and the V segment lost 1 base, leaving 7 bases of the junction unmatched. Here the CDR3 DNA reads TGCGCCAGCAGCCAAGGGGCGGACAGGGGCTTTGAAAAACTGTTTTTT. Translation gives CASSQGADRGFEKLFF.

The CDR3 coding sequence is TGTGCCACCAGCAGAGAGTACCCCCCGACAGGGGTTGAAGCTTTCTTT. As protein: CATSREYPPTGVEAFF. V and J are TRBV15 and TRBJ1-1; TRBD1 aligns across 8 bases. The CDR3 consists of 16 residues. Germline values: CDR1 LNHNV, CDR2 YYDKDF (reference sequence). V lost 0 bases and J lost 7; bases outside the gene matches: 10.

V and J are TRBV6-1 and TRBJ1-1; the D is unclear. Trimming pared 8 bases from V and 10 bases from J, leaving 5 bases between. The CDR3 is 8 amino acids. Per germline, CDR1 MNHNS and CDR2 SASEGT. The CDR3 coding sequence is TGTGCCAGCGAGCTAGCTTTCTTT. Protein sequence: CASELAFF.

This chain connects TRBV6-6 to TRBJ1-2; 8 bases are a match to TRBD1. This CDR3 is 14 amino acids long. Germline trimming cut 6 bases from V and 4 bases from J; bases unmatched to any gene: 7. The germline gives CDR1 MNHNY, CDR2 SVGAGI (reference sequence). The DNA of the CDR3 is TGTGCCAGCAGGGCGACAGGGGCAGCCTATGGCTACACCTTC. Amino acid sequence: CASRATGAAYGYTF.

This clone was seen a single time. The chain combines TRBV6-1 with TRBJ1-2; the D gene is possibly TRBD1 (5 bases). V was trimmed by 1 base and J by 12 bases, leaving 9 bases between them. The CDR3 contains 11 residues. The germline gives CDR1 MNHNS, CDR2 SASEGT. In nucleotides, the CDR3 is TGTGCCAGCAGTGAAGGGGGACTACACACCTTC. Translation gives CASSEGGLHTF.

The chain recombines TRBV5-6 with TRBJ1-3; perhaps TRBD1 as D (6 bases). Germline CDR1 is SGHDT and CDR2 is YYEEEE. The CDR3 has 15 residues. V was trimmed by 6 bases and J by 3 bases, leaving 16 bases between them. CDR3 DNA: TGTGCCAGCACACCTGGGACATTAGGTGGAAACACCATATATTTT. Residues: CASTPGTLGGNTIYF.

The chain couples TRBV19 to TRBJ1-2; 10 bases line up with TRBD1. Germline V gene data show CDR1 as LNHDA and CDR2 as SQIVND (reference sequence). The CDR3 extends over 19 amino acids. V lost 3 bases, J lost 6 bases, and 19 bases stayed unmatched. The CDR3 DNA reads TGTGCCAGTAGTATTAAAACCCCTAGTCCCGGGACAGGGGTTAATGGCTACACCTTC. This encodes CASSIKTPSPGTGVNGYTF. The variable domain in full, with the rest retrieved from reference TRBV19 and TRBJ1-2, is DGGITQSPKYLFRKEGQNVTLSCEQNLNHDAMYWYRQDPGQGLRLIYYSQIVNDFQKGDIAEGYSVSREKKESFPLTVTSAQKNPTAFYLCASSIKTPSPGTGVNGYTFGSGTRLTVV.